Listed here is a single T cell receptor beta chain. The source of the sample is a study of blood T cell repertoires in COVID-19. Study overall: The United States, Italy and Spain provided the acute and convalescent COVID-19 samples. From T cells, B-cell-depleted T cells, or PBMCs came the material, which was cDNA or gDNA.

Trimming removed 3 bases at V and 6 bases at J, with 10 bases between. In germline, CDR1 is WNHNN, CDR2 SYGVQD (reference sequence). The CDR3 loop spans 13 amino acids. As processed by the authors: Reference gene primer amplification gave nucleated cell count estimates. Method: immunoSEQ multiplex PCR; TCRdb's copy keeps in-frame clones and lacks some. The V and J calls and the clone size are those of that table, but D and trimming were determined from the DNA. Among fewer than 300,000 clones listed, over 70% were seen once. This clonotype originated in a woman in her 40s who had recovered from COVID-19. This chain uses TRBV10-1 with TRBJ2-3; TRBD2 might be the D (6 bases). Specimen: peripheral blood. CDR3 loop: CASSDGGADTQYF. CDR3 coding DNA: TGCGCCAGCAGTGACGGCGGGGCGGATACGCAGTATTTT.